This T cell receptor (beta chain) was profiled in a study of T-cell memory formation after mild COVID-19 (dated by TCRdb to the early 2020s). Background for the entire study: Most TCR sequence clusters were specific to one of the two donors. Longitudinal TCRalpha and TCRbeta repertoire sequencing tracked T-cell clones expanding and contracting after mild COVID-19 in a couple of donors. Two young, previously healthy adult volunteers made up the cohort, one male and one female.

The investigation overall reported the following: Whether the second-wave clones peaking on day 37 were SARS-CoV-2 specific was not confirmed. Some responding clones were found in pre-infection memory, which suggests that pre-existing cross-reactive memory T cells took part in the SARS-CoV-2 response. Contracting CD4+ clones appeared mostly in the CM and EM memory subsets, whereas CD8+ clones were enriched in EMRA. From day 15 to 85, contracting clones showed balanced CD4/CD8 phenotypes, whereas a second wave of clones that expanded from day 15 to 37 leaned towards CD4+. Only two mild cases were covered by the study, and larger cohorts that include severe cases with pre-infection samples were considered necessary.

Its CDR3 holds 15 amino acids, cysteine through phenylalanine. Here the CDR3 DNA is all that survives: 45 bases in frame from base 1. According to the germline V gene (reference sequence), CDR1 reads MNHNY and CDR2 reads SVGAGI. V was cut back by 5 bases and J by 0 bases, leaving a gap of 14 bases between them. Instrument on record: Illumina NovaSeq 6000. Using 5'RACE with constant-segment primers, TCRalpha and TCRbeta cDNA libraries were constructed, with sample barcodes and unique molecular identifiers added in the process. Trizol reagent was used to extract RNA from every sample. Amplification of the libraries took two PCR steps, and the second step added a second sample barcode plus Illumina TruSeq adapters. Sequencing of libraries was performed on an Illumina NovaSeq with 2 x 150 bp paired-end reads. Per the original workflow: Reads were demultiplexed and collapsed into UMI-guided consensus sequences with migec v1.2.7. With mixcr v2.1.11, UMI consensuses were aligned to TRA and TRB V and J templates and assembled into clonotypes. A clonotype was counted as expanded or contracted only if both edgeR and NoisET called the change significant, with noise models trained on biological replicates. For edgeR calls, the thresholds were a false discovery rate-adjusted p below 0.01 and a log2 fold-change of 1. PCA with hierarchical clustering of max-normalized trajectories of the 1000 most abundant clonotypes was used as exploratory dynamics analysis. The CD4 or CD8 phenotype of responding clones was assigned using the separately sequenced CD4+ and CD8+ repertoires. TCRdb trimmed public reads at Q25 via fastp, called clones via MiXCR and kept in-frame beta chains. CDR3 protein duplicates are merged, each entry listing the most common genes and DNA. Clone size and V and J calls follow TCRdb, not the original study. The sample table lists around 310,000 distinct CDR3 sequences, 14% of them with a count of one. The top ten hold over 20% of the sample.

A note on this clonotype: The antigen it recognizes is unknown. Nothing much larger sits one base from this clone, and base qualities are not available.

Ficoll-Paque density gradient centrifugation was the method used to isolate PBMCs. Sequenced sample: PBMCs or a T cell subset sorted from them (not recorded which). Rearrangement joined TRBV6-6 to TRBJ2-7; no D segment can be confidently identified. This receptor was identified in a man in his late teens or twenties who had mild COVID-19 (a few samples of this study predate the infection). The sample titles of this study are shuffled in the database, so cell type and time point are left out; the donor was told from shared clones. CDR3 protein: CASSLGPPSSYEQYF. The DNA reads TGTGCCAGCAGTCTCGGACCCCCCAGCTCCTACGAGCAGTACTTC.